This T cell receptor beta chain is from a study of T cells in narcolepsy. About the research overall: Healthy controls were enrolled alongside patients with narcolepsy type 1 or type 2. Study findings and constraints: Autoreactive clonotypes reportedly recurred in blood of same and different patients, not controls. No autoreactive T cell clone sequences appeared in some memory CD4+ repertoires. HCRT-specific and TRIB2-specific autoreactive clonotypes appeared among same-patient CSF and blood CD4+ clonotypes.

Sequenced by immunoSEQ multiplex PCR; TCRdb stores in-frame clones only, minus some. This sample has about 25,000 clones; roughly 81% occur once, and the top ten carry approximately 1.3%. Trimming took 4 bases from V and 6 from J, leaving 22 bases between them. In germline, CDR1 is SEHNR, CDR2 FQNEAQ (reference sequence). The CDR3 runs to 17 residues. This clone was picked up a small number of times. What it recognizes is unknown. The chain couples TRBV7-9 to TRBJ2-1; D tentatively fits TRBD1 or TRBD2 (5 bases each). Sequenced input: CD45RA- memory CD4+ T cells from PBMCs. The sequence came from a human donor with narcolepsy. The DNA for the CDR3 is TGTGCCAGCAGCTCGCAATCGGGACGGACGATCAGCAATGAGCAGTTCTTC. Translation: CASSSQSGRTISNEQFF.